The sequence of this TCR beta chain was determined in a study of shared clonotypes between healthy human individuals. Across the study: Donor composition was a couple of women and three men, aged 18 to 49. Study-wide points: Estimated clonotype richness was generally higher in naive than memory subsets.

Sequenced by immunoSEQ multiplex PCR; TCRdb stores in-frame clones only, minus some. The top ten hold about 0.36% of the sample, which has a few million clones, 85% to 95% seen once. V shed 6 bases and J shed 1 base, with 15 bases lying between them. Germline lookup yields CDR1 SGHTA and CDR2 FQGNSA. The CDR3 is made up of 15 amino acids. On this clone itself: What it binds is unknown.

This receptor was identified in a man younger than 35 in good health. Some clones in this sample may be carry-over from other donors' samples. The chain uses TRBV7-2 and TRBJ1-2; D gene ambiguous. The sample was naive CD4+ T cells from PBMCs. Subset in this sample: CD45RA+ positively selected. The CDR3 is CASRITEALNYGYTF. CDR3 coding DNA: TGTGCCAGCAGGATTACAGAAGCCCTTAACTATGGCTACACCTTC.